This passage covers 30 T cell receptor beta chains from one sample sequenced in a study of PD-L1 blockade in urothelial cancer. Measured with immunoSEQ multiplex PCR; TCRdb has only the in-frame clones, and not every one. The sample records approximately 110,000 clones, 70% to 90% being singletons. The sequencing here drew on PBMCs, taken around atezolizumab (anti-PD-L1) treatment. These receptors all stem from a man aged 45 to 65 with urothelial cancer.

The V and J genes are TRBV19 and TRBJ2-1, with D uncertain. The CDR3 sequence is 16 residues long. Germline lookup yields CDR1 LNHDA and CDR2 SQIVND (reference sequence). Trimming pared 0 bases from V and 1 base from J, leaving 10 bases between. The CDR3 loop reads CASSIEAVSSYNEQFF. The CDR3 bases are TGTGCCAGTAGTATAGAGGCCGTAAGTTCCTACAATGAGCAGTTCTTC.

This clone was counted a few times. This chain's CDR3 is CSARRDKGYTF. In DNA, the CDR3 is TGCAGTGCTAGACGGGACAAGGGCTACACCTTC. The genes are TRBV20-1 and TRBJ1-2; D possibly corresponds to TRBD1 (6 bases). Germline V gene sequence: CDR1 DFQATT, CDR2 SNEGSKA (reference sequence). The CDR3 contains 11 residues. V dropped 2 bases and J dropped 8 bases, with 9 bases sitting between them.

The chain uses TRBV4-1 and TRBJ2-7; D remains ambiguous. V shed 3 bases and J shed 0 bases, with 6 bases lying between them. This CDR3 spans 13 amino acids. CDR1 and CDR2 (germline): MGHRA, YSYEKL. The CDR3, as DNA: TGCGCCAGCAGCCACGACATCTCCTACGAGCAGTACTTC. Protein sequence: CASSHDISYEQYF.

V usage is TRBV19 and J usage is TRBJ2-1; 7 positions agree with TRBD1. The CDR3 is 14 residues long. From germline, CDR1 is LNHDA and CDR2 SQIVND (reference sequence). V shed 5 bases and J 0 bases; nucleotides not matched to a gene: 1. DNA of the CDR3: TGTGCCAGTAGTCGACAGGGCTCCTACAATGAGCAGTTCTTC. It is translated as CASSRQGSYNEQFF.

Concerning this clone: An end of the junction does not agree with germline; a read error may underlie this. CDR3 bases: TGCGCCACCAGCCCGGGACAGGGAGGAATGGCTGGAAACACCATATATTTT. This gives the protein CATSPGQGGMAGNTIYF. V is TRBV4-1 and J is TRBJ1-3; 9 positions agree with TRBD1. Germline V gene data show CDR1 as MGHRA and CDR2 as YSYEKL. CDR3 length: 17 residues.

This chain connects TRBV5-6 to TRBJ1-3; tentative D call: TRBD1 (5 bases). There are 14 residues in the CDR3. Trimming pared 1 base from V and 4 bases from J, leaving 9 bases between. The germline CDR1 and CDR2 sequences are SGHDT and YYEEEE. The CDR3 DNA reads TGTGCCAGCAGCTTGAGGGGCGCGGGAAACACCATATATTTT. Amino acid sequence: CASSLRGAGNTIYF.

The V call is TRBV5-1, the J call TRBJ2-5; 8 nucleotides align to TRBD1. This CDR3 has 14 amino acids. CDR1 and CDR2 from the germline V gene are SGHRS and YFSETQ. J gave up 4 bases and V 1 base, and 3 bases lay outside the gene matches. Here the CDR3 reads CASSLNTGGETQYF. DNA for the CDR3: TGCGCCAGCAGCTTGAACACAGGGGGAGAGACCCAGTACTTC.

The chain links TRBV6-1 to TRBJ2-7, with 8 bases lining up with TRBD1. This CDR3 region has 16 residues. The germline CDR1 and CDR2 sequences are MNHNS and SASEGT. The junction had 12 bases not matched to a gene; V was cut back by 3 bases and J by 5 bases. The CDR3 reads CASSDYRDRIEDEQYF. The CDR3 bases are TGTGCCAGCAGTGATTACCGGGACAGGATAGAAGACGAGCAGTACTTC.

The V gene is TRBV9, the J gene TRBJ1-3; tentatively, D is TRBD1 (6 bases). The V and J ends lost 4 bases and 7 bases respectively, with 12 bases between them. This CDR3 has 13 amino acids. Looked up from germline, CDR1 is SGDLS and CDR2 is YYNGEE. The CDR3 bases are TGTGCCAGCAGCAAACAGGGTTTGAACACCATATATTTT. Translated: CASSKQGLNTIYF. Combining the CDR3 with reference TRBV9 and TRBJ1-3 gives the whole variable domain DSGVTQTPKHLITATGQRVTLRCSPRSGDLSVYWYQQSLDQGLQFLIQYYNGEERAKGNILERFSAQQFPDLHSELNLSSLELGDSALYFCASSKQGLNTIYFGEGSWLTVV.

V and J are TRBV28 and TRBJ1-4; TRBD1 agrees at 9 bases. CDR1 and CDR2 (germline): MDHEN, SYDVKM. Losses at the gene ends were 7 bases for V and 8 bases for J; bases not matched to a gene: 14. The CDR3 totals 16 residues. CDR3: CASIPQAGGTGEKLFF. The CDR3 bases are TGTGCCAGCATTCCCCAGGCTGGTGGGACAGGGGAAAAACTGTTTTTT.

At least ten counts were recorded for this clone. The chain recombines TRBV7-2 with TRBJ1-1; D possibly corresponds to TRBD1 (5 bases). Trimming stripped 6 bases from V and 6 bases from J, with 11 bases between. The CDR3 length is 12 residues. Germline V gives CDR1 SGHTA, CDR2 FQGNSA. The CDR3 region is CASRGRGAEAFF. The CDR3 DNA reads TGTGCCAGCAGAGGGCGGGGGGCTGAAGCTTTCTTT.

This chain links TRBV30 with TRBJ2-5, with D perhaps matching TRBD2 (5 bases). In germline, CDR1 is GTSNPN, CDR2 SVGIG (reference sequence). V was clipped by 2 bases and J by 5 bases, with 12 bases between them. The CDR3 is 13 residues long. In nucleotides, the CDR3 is TGTGCCTGGAGTACCAGCGGTCGGGAGACCCAGTACTTC. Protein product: CAWSTSGRETQYF.

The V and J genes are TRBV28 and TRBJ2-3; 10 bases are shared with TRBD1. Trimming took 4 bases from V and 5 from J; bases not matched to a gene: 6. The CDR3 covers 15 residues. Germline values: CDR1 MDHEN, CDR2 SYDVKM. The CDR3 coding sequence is TGTGCCAGCAGTTCAAGAGACAGGGGGCGAGATACGCAGTATTTT. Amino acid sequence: CASSSRDRGRDTQYF.

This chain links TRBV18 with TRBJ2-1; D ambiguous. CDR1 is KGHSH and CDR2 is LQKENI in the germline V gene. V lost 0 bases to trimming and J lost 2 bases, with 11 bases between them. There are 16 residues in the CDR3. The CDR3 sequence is CASSPPLANPYNEQFF. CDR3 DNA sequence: TGTGCCAGCTCACCACCGTTAGCTAACCCCTACAATGAGCAGTTCTTC.

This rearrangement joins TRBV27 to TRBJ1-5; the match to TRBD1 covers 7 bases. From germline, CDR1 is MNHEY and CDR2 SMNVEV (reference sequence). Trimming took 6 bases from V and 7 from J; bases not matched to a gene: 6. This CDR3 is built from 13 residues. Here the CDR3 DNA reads TGTGCCAGCAGCCAGCGGACAGGCCAGCCCCAGCATTTT. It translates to CASSQRTGQPQHF.

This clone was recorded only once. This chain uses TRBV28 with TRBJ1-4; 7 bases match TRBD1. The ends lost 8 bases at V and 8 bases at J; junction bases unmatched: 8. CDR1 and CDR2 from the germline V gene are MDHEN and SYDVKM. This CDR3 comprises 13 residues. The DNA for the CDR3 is TGTGCCAGCCGTTGGCAGGGGGAGGAAAAACTGTTTTTT. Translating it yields CASRWQGEEKLFF. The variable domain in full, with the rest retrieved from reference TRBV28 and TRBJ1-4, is DVKVTQSSRYLVKRTGEKVFLECVQDMDHENMFWYRQDPGLGLRLIYFSYDVKMKEKGDIPEGYSVSREKKERFSLILESASTNQTSMYLCASRWQGEEKLFFGSGTQLSVL.

CDR3 loop: CSAMTVNTEAFF. The CDR3 nucleotides read TGCAGCGCCATGACAGTGAACACTGAAGCTTTCTTT. The rearrangement uses TRBV29-1 and TRBJ1-1, with a tentative D call TRBD1 (5 bases). Germline lookup yields CDR1 SQVTM and CDR2 ANQGSEA. Between the trimmed V and J ends, which lost 7 bases and 0 bases, there was a span of 9 bases. CDR3 length: 12 amino acids.

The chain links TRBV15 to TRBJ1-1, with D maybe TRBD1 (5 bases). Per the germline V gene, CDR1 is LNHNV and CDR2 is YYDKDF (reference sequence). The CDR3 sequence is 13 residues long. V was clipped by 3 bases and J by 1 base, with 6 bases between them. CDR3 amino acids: CATSSGGNTEAFF. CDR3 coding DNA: TGTGCCACCAGCAGCGGGGGGAACACTGAAGCTTTCTTT.

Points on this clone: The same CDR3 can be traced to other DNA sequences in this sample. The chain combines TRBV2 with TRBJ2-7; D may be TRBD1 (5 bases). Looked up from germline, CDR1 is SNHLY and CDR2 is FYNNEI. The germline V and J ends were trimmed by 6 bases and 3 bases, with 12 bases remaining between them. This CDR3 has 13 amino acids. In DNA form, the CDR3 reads TGTGCCAGCAGGCCCGGACAAAGCTACGAGCAGTACTTC. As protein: CASRPGQSYEQYF.

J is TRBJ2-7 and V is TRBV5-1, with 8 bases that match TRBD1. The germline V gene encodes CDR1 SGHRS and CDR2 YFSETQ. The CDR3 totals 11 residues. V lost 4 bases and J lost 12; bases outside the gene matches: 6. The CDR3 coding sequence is TGCGCCAGCAGCGAGGACAGGGACCTGTACTTC. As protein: CASSEDRDLYF.

The chain's CDR3 is CASSDEREYYNEQFF. CDR3 nucleotide sequence: TGCGCCAGCAGCGATGAGCGGGAGTATTACAATGAGCAGTTCTTC. This chain links TRBV5-1 with TRBJ2-1, with TRBD2 matching 8 bases. With 4 bases clipped from V and 4 bases from J, the junction kept 7 bases outside the gene matches. The CDR3 sequence is 15 residues long. Germline V CDR1 and CDR2: SGHRS, YFSETQ.

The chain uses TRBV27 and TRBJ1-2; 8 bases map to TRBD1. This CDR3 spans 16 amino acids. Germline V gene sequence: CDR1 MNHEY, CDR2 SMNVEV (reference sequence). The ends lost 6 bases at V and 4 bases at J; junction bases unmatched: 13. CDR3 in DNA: TGTGCCAGCAGAGGGGACAGGCCCCCCGACCTCTATGGCTACACCTTC. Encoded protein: CASRGDRPPDLYGYTF.

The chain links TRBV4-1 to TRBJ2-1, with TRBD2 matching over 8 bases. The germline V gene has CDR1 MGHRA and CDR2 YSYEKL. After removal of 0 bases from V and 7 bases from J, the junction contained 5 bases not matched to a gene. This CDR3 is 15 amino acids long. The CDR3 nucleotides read TGCGCCAGCAGCCAAGATTTAAGCGGGAGAAATGAGCAGTTCTTC. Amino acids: CASSQDLSGRNEQFF.

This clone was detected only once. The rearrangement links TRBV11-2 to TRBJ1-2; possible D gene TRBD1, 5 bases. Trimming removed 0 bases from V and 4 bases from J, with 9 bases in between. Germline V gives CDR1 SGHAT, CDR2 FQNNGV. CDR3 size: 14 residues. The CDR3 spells CASSLETDLYGYTF. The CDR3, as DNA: TGTGCCAGCAGCTTAGAGACAGACCTCTATGGCTACACCTTC.

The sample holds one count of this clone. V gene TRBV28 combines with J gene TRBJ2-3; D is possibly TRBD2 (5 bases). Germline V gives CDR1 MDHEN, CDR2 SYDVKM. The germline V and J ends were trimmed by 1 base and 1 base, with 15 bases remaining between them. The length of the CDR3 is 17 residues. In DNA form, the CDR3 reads TGTGCCAGCAGTTTATTGGGGAGCCCAATCGGCACAGATACGCAGTATTTT. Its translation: CASSLLGSPIGTDTQYF.

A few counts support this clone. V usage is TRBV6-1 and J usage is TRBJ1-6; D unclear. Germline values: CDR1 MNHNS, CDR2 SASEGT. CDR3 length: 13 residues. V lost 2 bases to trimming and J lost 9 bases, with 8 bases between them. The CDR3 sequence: CASSETGGSPLHF. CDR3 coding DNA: TGTGCCAGCAGTGAAACGGGAGGTTCACCCCTCCACTTT.

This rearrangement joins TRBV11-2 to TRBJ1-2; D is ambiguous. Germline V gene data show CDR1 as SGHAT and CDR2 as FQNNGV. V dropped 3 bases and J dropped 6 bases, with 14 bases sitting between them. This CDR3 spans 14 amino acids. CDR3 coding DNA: TGTGCCAGCAGCTTGGAGGGCGTCGGCCATGGCTACACCTTC. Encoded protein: CASSLEGVGHGYTF.

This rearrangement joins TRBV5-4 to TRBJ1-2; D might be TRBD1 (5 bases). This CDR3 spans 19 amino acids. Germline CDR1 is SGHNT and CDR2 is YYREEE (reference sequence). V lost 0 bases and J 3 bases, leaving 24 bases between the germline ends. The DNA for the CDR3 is TGTGCCAGCAGCTTGGCCACTCGACAGCCAAGCATGGGGTACTATGGCTACACCTTC. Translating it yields CASSLATRQPSMGYYGYTF.

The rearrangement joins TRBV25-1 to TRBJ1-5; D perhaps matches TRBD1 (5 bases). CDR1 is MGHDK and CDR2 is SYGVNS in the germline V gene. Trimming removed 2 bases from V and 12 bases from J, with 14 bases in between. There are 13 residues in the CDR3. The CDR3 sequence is CASSEQGSKVQHF. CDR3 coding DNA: TGTGCCAGCAGTGAACAGGGTAGTAAGGTCCAGCATTTT.

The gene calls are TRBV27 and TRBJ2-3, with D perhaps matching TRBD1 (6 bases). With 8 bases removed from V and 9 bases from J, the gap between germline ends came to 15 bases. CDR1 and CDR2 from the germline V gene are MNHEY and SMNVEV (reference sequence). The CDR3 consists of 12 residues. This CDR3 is CASSFGTSTQYF. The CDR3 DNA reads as TGTGCCAGCTCGTTCGGGACAAGCACGCAGTATTTT.